This entry describes one T cell receptor (beta chain). Its antigen is unidentified. These data come from a study of shared clonotypes between healthy human individuals. Overall study findings and caveats: Incompleteness in sorted-subset sequencing, despite large depth, was shown by rarefaction.

Germline V gene lookup returns CDR1 SGDLS and CDR2 YYNGEE. With 0 bases clipped from V and 9 bases from J, the junction kept 8 bases outside the gene matches. This CDR3 is built from 15 residues. Only in-frame clones appear in the TCRdb table, and some are missing; sequencing was by immunoSEQ multiplex PCR. The repertoire includes about 2.4 million clones, 80% to 95% of them detected once, and more than 0.35% sits in the top ten. Donors, healthy HIV-negative adults, lacked recent acute infections or vaccinations. The TCR originated in a man between 18 and 29 years old in good health. Some clones in this sample may be carry-over from other donors' samples. V and J are TRBV9 and TRBJ2-5; 10 nucleotides agree with TRBD2. Sequencing was carried out using naive CD4+ T cells from PBMCs. The subset denotes: CD45RA+ positively selected. The CDR3 sequence is CASSVELAGSAAQYF. The CDR3 DNA reads as TGTGCCAGCAGCGTAGAACTAGCGGGGTCCGCGGCCCAGTACTTC.